This T cell receptor (beta chain) was captured in a study of CD8 T cells in ankylosing spondylitis. Regarding the study as a whole: As reported, disease-linked clones showed significant enrichment in matched ankylosing spondylitis synovial fluid. Some motif variants were previously reported in reactive arthritis synovial fluid and blood. The study identified a TCR beta motif of under 10 highly homologous variants that appeared characteristic of ankylosing spondylitis blood.

Libraries for TCR beta were made by quantitative 5'-RACE with molecular barcodes. TCRdb used MiXCR to reprocess the 5' RACE reads, holding one entry per CDR3 protein. Of roughly 700,000 distinct CDR3 sequences listed, 15% to 20% are singletons. The CDR3 consists of 15 residues. With 5 bases removed from V and 7 bases from J, the gap between germline ends came to 18 bases. Regarding this clonotype: As yet, its antigen is unknown.

Source material: blood, either unsorted or a sorted T cell fraction (not recorded which). This TCR was sampled from a male donor with ankylosing spondylitis. The chain combines TRBV12-3 or TRBV12-4 with TRBJ2-1; D perhaps matches TRBD1 (5 bases). The CDR3 DNA sequence: TGTGCCAGCAGTCCCCTGGCCCAGGGTTGGAATGAGCAGTTCTTC. This encodes CASSPLAQGWNEQFF.